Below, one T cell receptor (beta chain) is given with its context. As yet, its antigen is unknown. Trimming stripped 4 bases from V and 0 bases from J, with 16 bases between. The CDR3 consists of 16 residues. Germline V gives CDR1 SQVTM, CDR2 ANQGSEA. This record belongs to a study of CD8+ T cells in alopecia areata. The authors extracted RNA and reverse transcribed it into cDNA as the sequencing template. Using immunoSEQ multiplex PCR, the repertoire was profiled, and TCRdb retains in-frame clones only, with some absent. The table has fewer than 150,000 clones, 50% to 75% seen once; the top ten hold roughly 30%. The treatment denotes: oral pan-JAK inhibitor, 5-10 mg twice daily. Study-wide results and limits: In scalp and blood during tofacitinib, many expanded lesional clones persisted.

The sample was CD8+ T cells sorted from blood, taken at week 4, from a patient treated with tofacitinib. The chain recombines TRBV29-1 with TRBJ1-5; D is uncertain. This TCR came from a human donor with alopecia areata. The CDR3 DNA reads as TGCAGCGTTGCGACCCCCGAGGGATTTAGCAATCAGCCCCAGCATTTT. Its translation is CSVATPEGFSNQPQHF.